The entry that follows covers one T cell receptor beta chain sequence. The same CDR3 also results from other DNA sequences found in this sample. Methods used by the authors: From reference gene primer amplification, estimates of nucleated cell counts were derived. Data came from immunoSEQ multiplex PCR; TCRdb stores just in-frame clones and leaves some out. Clonal size and the V and J genes are those of that table, whereas D and trimming came from the DNA. The sample lists about 170,000 clones, over 75% occurring once. The sample is drawn from a study of blood T cell repertoires in COVID-19. The overall study: Sources were T cells, B-cell-depleted T cells, or PBMCs; the material itself was cDNA or gDNA.

The sequence was obtained from a man between 60 and 75 years old who had recovered from COVID-19. Sequences were obtained from peripheral blood.

The CDR3 spells CASSPGLVETQYF. CDR3 in DNA: TGTGCCAGCAGCCCTGGACTAGTAGAGACCCAGTACTTC. This chain joins TRBV7-2 and TRBJ2-5; 7 bases are a match to TRBD2. Germline assignment: CDR1 SGHTA and CDR2 FQGNSA. The CDR3 consists of 13 residues. V lost 5 bases and J lost 4; bases outside the gene matches: 4.